The 18 T cell receptor beta chains presented below share a single source sample, sequenced in a study of blood T cell repertoires in COVID-19. Profiled with immunoSEQ multiplex PCR; TCRdb holds only in-frame clones, not every one. The sample carries 200,000 to 300,000 clones, 85% to 90% recorded once. The sequenced sample was peripheral blood. These receptors were taken from a woman aged 35 to 49 with acute or convalescent COVID-19.

The CDR3 loop reads CASSYTMGGEQYV. The CDR3 DNA sequence: TGTGCCAGCAGTTACACCATGGGGGGCGAGCAGTACGTC. The chain carries TRBV6-5 and TRBJ2-7; possibly TRBD2 for D (6 bases). CDR1 MNHEY and CDR2 SVGAGI come from the germline V gene. Deletions cut 2 bases from V and 6 bases from J, with 11 bases between. The CDR3 length is 13 residues.

The V and J genes are TRBV30 and TRBJ1-2; D is possibly TRBD1 (5 bases). Germline V gives CDR1 GTSNPN, CDR2 SVGIG (reference sequence). V lost 3 bases, J lost 7 bases, and 12 bases lay in between. The CDR3 totals 12 residues. CDR3 nucleotides: TGTGCCTGGAGAGTTCAGGGCGCTGGCTACACCTTC. It codes for CAWRVQGAGYTF.

This clone occurred once. The chain uses TRBV3-1 (or the pseudogene TRBV3-2) and TRBJ1-6, with TRBD1 as a possible D gene (6 bases). The CDR3 consists of 14 residues. The germline V gene encodes CDR1 LGHDT and CDR2 YNNKEL (reference sequence). The V end lost 1 base, the J end lost 10 bases, and 11 bases lay between the germline ends. This chain's CDR3 is CASSQATGRSPLHF. In DNA form, the CDR3 reads TGTGCCAGCAGCCAAGCAACAGGGCGATCACCCCTCCACTTT.

The chain recombines TRBV19 with TRBJ2-1, with 11 bases aligning to TRBD2. The CDR3 loop spans 16 amino acids. Germline assignment: CDR1 LNHDA and CDR2 SQIVND (reference sequence). J gave up 4 bases and V 7 bases, and 9 bases lay outside the gene matches. The chain's CDR3 is CASNQGGTSGYNEQFF. DNA for the CDR3: TGTGCCAGTAACCAAGGCGGGACTAGCGGATACAATGAGCAGTTCTTC.

J is TRBJ1-3 and V is TRBV10-2; no clear D. CDR3 length equals 17 residues. The ends were cut back, 3 bases at V and 0 bases at J, with 15 bases in the middle. CDR1 is WSHSY and CDR2 is SAAADI in the germline V gene. The CDR3 reads CASSDSLIGLSGNTIYF. CDR3 DNA sequence: TGCGCCAGCAGTGATTCCTTGATTGGACTCTCTGGAAACACCATATATTTT.

The J gene is TRBJ2-2, the V gene TRBV6-5, with D perhaps TRBD1 (5 bases). V was clipped by 7 bases and J by 7 bases, with 16 bases between them. The germline V gene encodes CDR1 MNHEY and CDR2 SVGAGI. CDR3 length equals 14 residues. This CDR3 is CASNGRAEHGELFF. The CDR3 nucleotides read TGTGCCAGCAACGGCAGGGCGGAACACGGGGAGCTGTTTTTT.

The J gene is TRBJ1-5, the V gene TRBV5-5; D ambiguous. The V end lost 2 bases, the J end lost 0 bases, and 9 bases lay between the germline ends. The CDR3 has 15 residues. Germline CDR1 reads SGHKS; CDR2 reads YYEKEE (reference sequence). The CDR3 coding sequence is TGTGCCAGCAGCTTTAGCCACCCTAGCAATCAGCCCCAGCATTTT. Its translation is CASSFSHPSNQPQHF.

The chain couples TRBV10-3 to TRBJ1-1; 10 bases map to TRBD1. The CDR3 is 15 amino acids. The germline V gene encodes CDR1 ENHRY and CDR2 SYGVKD. The V gene end was trimmed by 6 bases and the J gene end by 1 base; junction bases not matched to a gene: 5. Here the CDR3 DNA reads TGTGCCATCAGCGGGACAGGGGCCTCGAACACTGAAGCTTTCTTT. Amino acid sequence: CAISGTGASNTEAFF.

CDR3 in amino acids: CAWSREVGEKLFF. The CDR3 DNA sequence: TGTGCCTGGAGCAGGGAAGTTGGAGAAAAACTGTTTTTT. This chain joins TRBV30 and TRBJ1-4; D may be TRBD1 (5 bases). The V gene lost 3 bases and the J gene lost 8 bases, with 13 bases spanning the gap. This CDR3 comprises 13 residues. CDR1 and CDR2 (germline): GTSNPN, SVGIG (reference sequence).

The chain links TRBV24-1 to TRBJ1-2; 8 bases are a match to TRBD1. J gave up 4 bases and V 4 bases, and 7 bases lay outside the gene matches. Germline assignment: CDR1 KGHDR and CDR2 SFDVKD. The CDR3 runs 15 residues. The CDR3 DNA sequence: TGTGCCACCAGTGAAACCCGGGGGACAGGCTATGGCTACACCTTC. Amino acid sequence: CATSETRGTGYGYTF.

This clone was picked up one time. The V call is TRBV19, the J call TRBJ1-5, with 9 bases identical to TRBD1. The germline CDR1 and CDR2 sequences are LNHDA and SQIVND (reference sequence). J lost 7 bases, V lost 5 bases, and 12 bases had no gene match. The CDR3 consists of 16 residues. The CDR3 loop reads CASSDSSGTGWQPQHF. In DNA, the CDR3 is TGTGCCAGTAGTGATTCCTCCGGGACAGGGTGGCAGCCCCAGCATTTT.

The chain has TRBV4-1 and TRBJ1-3; 8 bases match TRBD1. CDR1 is MGHRA and CDR2 is YSYEKL in the germline V gene. The CDR3 runs to 14 residues. The V and J ends lost 4 bases and 2 bases, in that order; junction bases with no gene match: 1. CDR3 protein: CASSLQGAGNTIYF. The CDR3 DNA follows: TGCGCCAGCAGCCTACAGGGGGCTGGAAACACCATATATTTT.

This clone was recorded only once. This chain uses TRBV15 with TRBJ1-2; 8 nucleotides match TRBD1. Per germline, CDR1 LNHNV and CDR2 YYDKDF (reference sequence). The V segment lost 10 bases and the J segment 4 bases; nucleotides outside the gene matches: 5. The CDR3 loop spans 12 amino acids. CDR3 nucleotides: TGTGCCATACAGGGGGATTCCTATGGCTACACCTTC. This translates into CAIQGDSYGYTF.

This clone was seen only a few times. This chain joins TRBV5-4 and TRBJ1-1; 8 bases are shared with TRBD1. Germline V lookup: CDR1 SGHNT, CDR2 YYREEE (reference sequence). V was clipped by 4 bases and J by 5 bases; unmatched bases: 13. The CDR3 runs 16 residues. The CDR3 sequence is CASSSRTGRVGTEAFF. CDR3 sequence (DNA): TGTGCCAGCAGCAGCCGGACAGGGAGGGTCGGAACTGAAGCTTTCTTT. The variable domain in full, completed from reference TRBV5-4 and TRBJ1-1, reads ETGVTQSPTHLIKTRGQQVTLRCSSQSGHNTVSWYQQALGQGPQFIFQYYREEENGRGNFPPRFSGLQFPNYSSELNVNALELDDSALYLCASSSRTGRVGTEAFFGQGTRLTVV.

The chain employs TRBV10-3 and TRBJ1-1; 10 bases align to TRBD1. This CDR3 is built from 14 residues. Losses at the gene ends were 8 bases for V and 1 base for J; bases not matched to a gene: 4. Germline V gives CDR1 ENHRY, CDR2 SYGVKD. The CDR3 loop reads CAIRTGGGNTEAFF. The CDR3, as DNA: TGTGCCATCCGGACAGGGGGTGGGAACACTGAAGCTTTCTTT.

This chain joins TRBV24-1 and TRBJ2-2, with 8 bases that match TRBD1. This CDR3 is built from 13 residues. From germline, CDR1 is KGHDR and CDR2 SFDVKD. Unmatched junction bases numbered 4, after V lost 9 bases and J lost 5 bases. The CDR3 sequence: CATRDRRTGELFF. Written as DNA, the CDR3 is TGTGCCACCCGGGACAGGAGGACCGGGGAGCTGTTTTTT.

The sample holds one count of this clone. The genes are TRBV21-1 and TRBJ2-1; the DNA was not used to check the table's D call, TRBD1. TRBV21-1 is a listed pseudogene. CDR3 length: 14 amino acids. The CDR3 coding sequence is TGTGCCAGCAGCAGGGACAGAGACAACAATGAGCAGTTCTTC. Protein product: CASSRDRDNNEQFF.

The chain employs TRBV7-2 and TRBJ1-4, with TRBD1 matching 7 bases. The germline V gene encodes CDR1 SGHTA and CDR2 FQGNSA. The CDR3 runs 17 residues. J was trimmed by 0 bases and V by 5 bases; bases with no gene match: 9. CDR3 bases: TGTGCCAGCAGCCTCTCGGGACAGCAAGCAACTAATGAAAAACTGTTTTTT. Residues: CASSLSGQQATNEKLFF.